The clone carrying this T cell receptor beta chain appeared a few times. Compared with germline, one end of the junction differs, possibly owing to a read error. These data are taken from a study of T cells in Graves' hyperthyroidism and ophthalmopathy. The investigators amplified TCR beta CDR3 regions from RNA transcripts. TCR CDR3 regions were first amplified by RT-PCR with HTBI primers. TCRdb recomputed calls from the multiplex PCR reads with MiXCR, one row per CDR3 protein. This sample has hundreds of thousands of distinct CDR3 sequences, with 13% to 15% found just once. Graves' hyperthyroidism qualified as stable when ophthalmopathy did not progress within 18 months. The material sequenced was blood. The TCR comes from a woman aged 40 to 55 with Graves' hyperthyroidism.

The CDR3 bases are TGTGCCAGCAGTTTCCAGGGGGCAGCCAATGGGCAGTTCTTC. It is translated as CASSFQGAANGQFF. This chain joins TRBV12-3 or TRBV12-4 and TRBJ2-1, with 8 bases aligning to TRBD1. This CDR3 has 14 amino acids.